This TCR beta chain emerged from a study of Tregs in tolerant kidney transplant recipients. This CDR3 spans 14 amino acids. Germline CDR1 SGHAT, CDR2 FQNNGV. V was clipped by 4 bases and J by 3 bases; unmatched bases: 3. Sequenced by immunoSEQ multiplex PCR; TCRdb stores in-frame clones only, minus some. This table holds hundreds of thousands of clones, roughly 80% found once. Unstimulated Tregs (CD4+CD25+CD127-) and CD4+CD25- non-Tregs were sorted from PBMCs. Sequencing used CD4+ T cells from blood. This chain links TRBV11-2 with TRBJ2-1, with TRBD1 matching 7 bases. This TCR derives from a human donor in good health. The chain's CDR3 is CASSSNRGYNEQFF. The CDR3 DNA reads as TGTGCCAGCAGCTCTAACAGGGGCTACAATGAGCAGTTCTTC.